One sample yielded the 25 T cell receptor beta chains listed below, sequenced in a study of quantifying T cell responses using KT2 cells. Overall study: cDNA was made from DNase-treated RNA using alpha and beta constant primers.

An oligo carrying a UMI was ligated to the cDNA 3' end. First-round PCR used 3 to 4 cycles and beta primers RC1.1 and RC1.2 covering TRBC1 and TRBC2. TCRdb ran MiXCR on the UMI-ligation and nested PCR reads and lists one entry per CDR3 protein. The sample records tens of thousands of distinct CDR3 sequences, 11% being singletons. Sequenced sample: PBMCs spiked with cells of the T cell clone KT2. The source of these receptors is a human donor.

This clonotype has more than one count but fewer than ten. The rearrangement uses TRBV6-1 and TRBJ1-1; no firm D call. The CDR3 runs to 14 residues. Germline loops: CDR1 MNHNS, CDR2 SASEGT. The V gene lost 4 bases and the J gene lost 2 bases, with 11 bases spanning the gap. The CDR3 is CASSVGMTNTEAFF. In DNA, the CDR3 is TGTGCCAGCAGTGTGGGGATGACTAACACTGAAGCTTTCTTT.

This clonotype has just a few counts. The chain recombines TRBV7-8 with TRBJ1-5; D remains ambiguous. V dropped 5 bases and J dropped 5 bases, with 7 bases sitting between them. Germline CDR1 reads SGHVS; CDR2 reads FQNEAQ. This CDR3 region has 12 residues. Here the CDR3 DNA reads TGTGCCAGCAGCCCAAGGGATCAGCCCCAGCATTTT. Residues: CASSPRDQPQHF.

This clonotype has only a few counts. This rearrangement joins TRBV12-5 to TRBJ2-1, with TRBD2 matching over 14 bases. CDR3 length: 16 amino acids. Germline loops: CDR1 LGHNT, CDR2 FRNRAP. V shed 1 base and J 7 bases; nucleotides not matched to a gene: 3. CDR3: CASGLEGLAGVNEQFF. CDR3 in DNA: TGTGCTAGTGGTTTGGAGGGACTAGCGGGGGTTAATGAGCAGTTCTTC.

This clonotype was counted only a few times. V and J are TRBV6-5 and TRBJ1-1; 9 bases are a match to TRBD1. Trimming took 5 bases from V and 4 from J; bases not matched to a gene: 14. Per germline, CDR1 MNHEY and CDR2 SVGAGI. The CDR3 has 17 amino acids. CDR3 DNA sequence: TGTGCCAGCAGTACAGACGTCCCGGGACAGGGAAGCACTGAAGCTTTCTTT. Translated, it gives CASSTDVPGQGSTEAFF.

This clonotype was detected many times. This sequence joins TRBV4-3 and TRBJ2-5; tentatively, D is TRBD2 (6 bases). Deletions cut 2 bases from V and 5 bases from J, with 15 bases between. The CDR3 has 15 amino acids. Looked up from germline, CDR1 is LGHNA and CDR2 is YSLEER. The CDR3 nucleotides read TGCGCCAGCAGCCAAACGGGACTTCCAACGGAGACCCAGTACTTC. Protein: CASSQTGLPTETQYF.

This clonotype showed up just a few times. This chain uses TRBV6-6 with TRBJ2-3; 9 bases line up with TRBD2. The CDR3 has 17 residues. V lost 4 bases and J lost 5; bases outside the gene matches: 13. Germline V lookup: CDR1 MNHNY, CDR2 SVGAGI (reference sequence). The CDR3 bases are TGTGCCAGCAGTTTGTCCCTGCCTAGCGGGACCGGAGATACGCAGTATTTT. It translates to CASSLSLPSGTGDTQYF.

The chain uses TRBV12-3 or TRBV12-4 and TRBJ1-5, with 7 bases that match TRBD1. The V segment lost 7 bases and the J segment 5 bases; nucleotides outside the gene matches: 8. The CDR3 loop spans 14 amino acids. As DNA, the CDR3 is TGTGCCAGCAAGCTTCCAGGGGGACATCAGCCCCAGCATTTT. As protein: CASKLPGGHQPQHF.

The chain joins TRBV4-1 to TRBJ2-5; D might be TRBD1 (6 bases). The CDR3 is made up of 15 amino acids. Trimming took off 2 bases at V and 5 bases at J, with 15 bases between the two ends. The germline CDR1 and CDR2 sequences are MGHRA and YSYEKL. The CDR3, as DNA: TGCGCCAGCAGCCAAAACAGGGACGTCCGGGAGACCCAGTACTTC. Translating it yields CASSQNRDVRETQYF.

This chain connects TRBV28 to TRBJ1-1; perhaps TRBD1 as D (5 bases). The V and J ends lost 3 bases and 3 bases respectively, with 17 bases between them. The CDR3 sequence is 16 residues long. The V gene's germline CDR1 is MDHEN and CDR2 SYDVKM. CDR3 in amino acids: CASSFGSGLGDTEAFF. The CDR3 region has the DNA TGTGCCAGCAGTTTTGGATCGGGGCTGGGGGACACTGAAGCTTTCTTT.

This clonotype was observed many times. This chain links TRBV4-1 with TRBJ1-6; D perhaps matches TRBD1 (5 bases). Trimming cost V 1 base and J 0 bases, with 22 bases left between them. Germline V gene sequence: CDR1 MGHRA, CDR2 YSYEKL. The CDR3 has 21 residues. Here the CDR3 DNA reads TGCGCCAGCAGCCAAGTATCGGGGGGTTTAGGATCGAGCTCCTATAATTCACCCCTCCACTTT. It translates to CASSQVSGGLGSSSYNSPLHF.

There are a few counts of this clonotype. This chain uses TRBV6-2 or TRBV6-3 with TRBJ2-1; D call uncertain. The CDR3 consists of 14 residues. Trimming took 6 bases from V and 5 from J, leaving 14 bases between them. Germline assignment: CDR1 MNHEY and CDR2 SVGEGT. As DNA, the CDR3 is TGTGCCAGCAGCTTGGACCCCATTAACAATGAGCAGTTCTTC. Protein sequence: CASSLDPINNEQFF.

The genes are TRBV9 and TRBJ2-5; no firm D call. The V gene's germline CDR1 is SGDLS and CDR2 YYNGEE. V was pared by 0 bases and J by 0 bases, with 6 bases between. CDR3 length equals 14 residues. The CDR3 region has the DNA TGTGCCAGCAGCGTAGAAACAGACCAAGAGACCCAGTACTTC. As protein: CASSVETDQETQYF.

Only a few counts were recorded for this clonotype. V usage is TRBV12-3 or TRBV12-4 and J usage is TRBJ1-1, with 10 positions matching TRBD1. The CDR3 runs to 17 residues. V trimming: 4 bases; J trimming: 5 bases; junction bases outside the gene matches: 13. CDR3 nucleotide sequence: TGTGCCAGCAGTTCATATGACAGGGGGCGAGGGGGGACTGAAGCTTTCTTT. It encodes CASSSYDRGRGGTEAFF.

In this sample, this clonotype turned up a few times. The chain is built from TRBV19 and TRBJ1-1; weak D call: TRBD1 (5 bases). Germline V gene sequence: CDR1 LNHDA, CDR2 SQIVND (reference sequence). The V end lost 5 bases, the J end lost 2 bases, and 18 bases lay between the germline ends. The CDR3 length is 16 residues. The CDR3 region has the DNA TGTGCCAGTAGTCCTTTTTTGACAGCCGTAAACACTGAAGCTTTCTTT. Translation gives CASSPFLTAVNTEAFF.

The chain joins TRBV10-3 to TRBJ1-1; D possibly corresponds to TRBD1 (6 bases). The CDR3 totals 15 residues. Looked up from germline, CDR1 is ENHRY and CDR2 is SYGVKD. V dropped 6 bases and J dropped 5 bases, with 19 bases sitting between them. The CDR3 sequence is CAISGIQGGRTEAFF. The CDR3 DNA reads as TGTGCCATCAGCGGAATACAGGGTGGTCGGACTGAAGCTTTCTTT.

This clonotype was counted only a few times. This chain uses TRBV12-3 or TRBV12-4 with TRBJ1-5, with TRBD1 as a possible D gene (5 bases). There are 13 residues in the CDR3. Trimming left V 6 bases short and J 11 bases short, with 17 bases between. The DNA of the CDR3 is TGTGCCAGCAGGAATGGGGGTCTTGGGACCCAGCATTTT. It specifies CASRNGGLGTQHF.

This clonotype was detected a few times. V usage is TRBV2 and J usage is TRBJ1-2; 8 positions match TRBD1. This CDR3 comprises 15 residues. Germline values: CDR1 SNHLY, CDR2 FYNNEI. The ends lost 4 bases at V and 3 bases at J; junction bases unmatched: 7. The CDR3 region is CASSGTQGVDYGYTF. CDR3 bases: TGTGCCAGCAGTGGGACACAGGGGGTCGACTATGGCTACACCTTC. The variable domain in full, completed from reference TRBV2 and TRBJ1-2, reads EPEVTQTPSHQVTQMGQEVILRCVPISNHLYFYWYRQILGQKVEFLVSFYNNEISEKSEIFDDQFSVERPDGSNFTLKIRSTKLEDSAMYFCASSGTQGVDYGYTFGSGTRLTVV.

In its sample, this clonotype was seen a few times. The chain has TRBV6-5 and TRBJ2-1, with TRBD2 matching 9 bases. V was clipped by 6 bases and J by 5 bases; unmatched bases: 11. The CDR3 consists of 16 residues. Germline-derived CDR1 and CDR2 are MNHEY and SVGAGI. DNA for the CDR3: TGTGCCAGCAGCCCACTCGGCGGGGGGGCTCACAATGAGCAGTTCTTC. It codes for CASSPLGGGAHNEQFF.

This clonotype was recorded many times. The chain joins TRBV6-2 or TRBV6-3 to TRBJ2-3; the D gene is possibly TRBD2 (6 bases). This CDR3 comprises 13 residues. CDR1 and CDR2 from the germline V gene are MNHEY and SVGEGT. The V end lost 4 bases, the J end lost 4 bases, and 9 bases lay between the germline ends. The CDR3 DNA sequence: TGTGCCAGCAGTTCTGCTAGCGCAGATACGCAGTATTTT. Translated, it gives CASSSASADTQYF.

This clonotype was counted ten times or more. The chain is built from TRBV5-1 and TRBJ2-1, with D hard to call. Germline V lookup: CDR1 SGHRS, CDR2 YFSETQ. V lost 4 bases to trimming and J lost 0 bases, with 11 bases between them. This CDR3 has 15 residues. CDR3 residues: CASSLVGNSYNEQFF. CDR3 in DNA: TGCGCCAGCAGCCTCGTGGGAAACTCCTACAATGAGCAGTTCTTC.

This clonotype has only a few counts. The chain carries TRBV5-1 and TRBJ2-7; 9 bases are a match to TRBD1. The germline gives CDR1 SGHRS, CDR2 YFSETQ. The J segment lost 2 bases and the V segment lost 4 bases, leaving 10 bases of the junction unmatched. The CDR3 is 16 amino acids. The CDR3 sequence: CASSTAGTGIAYEQYF. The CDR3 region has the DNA TGCGCCAGCAGCACTGCAGGGACAGGGATCGCCTACGAGCAGTACTTC.

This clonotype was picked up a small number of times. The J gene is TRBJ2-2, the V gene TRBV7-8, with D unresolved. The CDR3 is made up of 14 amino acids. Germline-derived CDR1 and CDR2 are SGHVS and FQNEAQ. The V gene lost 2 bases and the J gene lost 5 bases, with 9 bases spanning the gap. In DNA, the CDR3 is TGTGCCAGCAGCTTAAATCTGGGGACCGGGGAGCTGTTTTTT. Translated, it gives CASSLNLGTGELFF.

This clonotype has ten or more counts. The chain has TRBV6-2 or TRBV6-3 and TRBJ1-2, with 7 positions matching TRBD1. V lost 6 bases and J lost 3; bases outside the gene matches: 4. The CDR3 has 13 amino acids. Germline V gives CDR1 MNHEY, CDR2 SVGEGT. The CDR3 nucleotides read TGTGCCAGCAGCCCTACAGGGGACTATGGCTACACCTTC. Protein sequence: CASSPTGDYGYTF.

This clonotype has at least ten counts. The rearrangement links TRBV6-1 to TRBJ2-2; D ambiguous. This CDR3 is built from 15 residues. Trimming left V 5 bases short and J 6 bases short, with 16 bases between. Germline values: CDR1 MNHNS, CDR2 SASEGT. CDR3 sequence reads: CASSKSETKPGELFF. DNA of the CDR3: TGTGCCAGCAGTAAATCCGAGACGAAACCCGGGGAGCTGTTTTTT.

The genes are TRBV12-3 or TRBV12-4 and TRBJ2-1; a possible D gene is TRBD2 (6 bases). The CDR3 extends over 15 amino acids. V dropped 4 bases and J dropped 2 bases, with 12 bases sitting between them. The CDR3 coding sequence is TGTGCCAGCAGTTCCACGGGACTGACCTACAATGAGCAGTTCTTC. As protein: CASSSTGLTYNEQFF.